The source of this T cell receptor beta chain is a study of cytomegalovirus exposure and HLA in healthy donors. The CDR3 totals 14 residues. J gave up 1 base and V 6 bases, and 8 bases lay outside the gene matches. Germline V CDR1 and CDR2: SQVTM, ANQGSEA. PCR amplification relied on 60 Vbeta primers (plus 13 Jbeta primers). Here immunoSEQ multiplex PCR was the method, and the copy in TCRdb shows in-frame clones only, minus some. Among approximately 250,000 clones listed, more than 75% were seen once. Sequenced: PBMCs. V and J are TRBV29-1 and TRBJ2-7; the match to TRBD2 covers 8 bases. This receptor was taken from a girl aged 2 to 9 in good health and CMV-seronegative. This CDR3 reads CSVAPSGLSYEQYF. The CDR3 nucleotides read TGCAGCGTGGCCCCTAGCGGGCTATCCTACGAGCAGTACTTC.